These 17 T cell receptor beta chains came from one sample sequenced in a study of cytomegalovirus exposure and HLA in healthy donors. Use of 60 Vbeta and 13 Jbeta primers characterized the PCR. Repertoires were generated with immunoSEQ multiplex PCR, while TCRdb's copy carries only in-frame clones and drops some. The sample lists about 93,000 clones, around 80% occurring once. The sequenced material came from PBMCs. These receptor sequences come from a man aged 25-40 years in good health and CMV-seronegative.

DNA of the CDR3: TGTGCCAGCAGCTCTGACGGGTTCTCCTACAATGAGCAGTTCTTC. Protein: CASSSDGFSYNEQFF. The V gene is TRBV7-3, the J gene TRBJ2-1; unclear D gene. Looked up from germline, CDR1 is SGHTA and CDR2 is FQGTGA. CDR3 length: 15 amino acids. V lost 4 bases and J lost 0, with 10 bases in between.

The chain links TRBV5-1 to TRBJ2-7; tentatively, D is TRBD2 (5 bases). Germline V gene sequence: CDR1 SGHRS, CDR2 YFSETQ. The CDR3 sequence is 13 residues long. V lost 5 bases, J lost 2 bases, and 11 bases lay in between. CDR3 DNA sequence: TGCGCCAGCAGGAGGGATGTCCCCTACGAGCAGTACTTC. As protein: CASRRDVPYEQYF.

The chain carries TRBV9 and TRBJ2-1; 9 bases match TRBD2. Germline V lookup: CDR1 SGDLS, CDR2 YYNGEE. V was pared by 0 bases and J by 2 bases, with 9 bases of the junction left unmatched. The CDR3 is 18 amino acids. CDR3 DNA: TGTGCCAGCAGCGTAGAGGCTAGCGGGATTCGCGCCTACAATGAGCAGTTCTTC. Encoded protein: CASSVEASGIRAYNEQFF.

In its sample, this clone was seen a few times. The chain recombines TRBV7-3 with TRBJ2-3; TRBD2 might be the D (5 bases). This CDR3 has 13 amino acids. Trimming stripped 3 bases from V and 1 base from J, with 5 bases between. CDR1 SGHTA and CDR2 FQGTGA come from the germline V gene. Here the CDR3 DNA reads TGTGCCAGCAGCTTCGGGGGCACAGATACGCAGTATTTT. The encoded protein is CASSFGGTDTQYF.

The gene calls are TRBV4-3 and TRBJ1-2; D gene ambiguous. Germline CDR1 reads LGHNA; CDR2 reads YSLEER. Trimming removed 0 bases at V and 8 bases at J, with 16 bases between. The CDR3 runs 15 residues. The CDR3 coding sequence is TGCGCCAGCAGCCAAGAAGCAAGAGCGTCGTCAGGCTACACCTTC. Encoded protein: CASSQEARASSGYTF.

The rearrangement uses TRBV4-2 and TRBJ1-4; 7 bases map to TRBD1. There are 20 residues in the CDR3. V trimming: 0 bases; J trimming: 3 bases; junction bases outside the gene matches: 16. Germline loops: CDR1 LGHNA, CDR2 YNFKEQ. The CDR3 nucleotides are TGTGCCAGCAGCCAAGAAGTATGGGTACAGGGGACGTATTCTAATGAAAAACTGTTTTTT. Protein sequence: CASSQEVWVQGTYSNEKLFF.

CDR3 coding DNA: TGTGCCAGCAGCTTGAGCCAGAACACTGAAGCTTTCTTT. It specifies CASSLSQNTEAFF. This sequence joins TRBV5-4 and TRBJ1-1; unclear D gene. Germline CDR1 SGHNT, CDR2 YYREEE (reference sequence). V gave up 1 base and J gave up 1 base, with 5 bases separating them. The length of the CDR3 is 13 residues. Variable domain in full (rest from reference TRBV5-4 and TRBJ1-1): ETGVTQSPTHLIKTRGQQVTLRCSSQSGHNTVSWYQQALGQGPQFIFQYYREEENGRGNFPPRFSGLQFPNYSSELNVNALELDDSALYLCASSLSQNTEAFFGQGTRLTVV.

The chain joins TRBV9 to TRBJ1-2; tentative D call: TRBD1 (6 bases). With 0 bases removed from V and 2 bases from J, the gap between germline ends came to 23 bases. The CDR3 consists of 19 residues. Germline-derived CDR1 and CDR2 are SGDLS and YYNGEE. This CDR3 is CASSVEVGGHGGFNYGYTF. As DNA, the CDR3 is TGTGCCAGCAGCGTAGAAGTAGGGGGACATGGGGGATTCAACTATGGCTACACCTTC.

This chain joins TRBV11-2 and TRBJ2-6, with 8 bases lining up with TRBD1. This CDR3 is built from 17 residues. Germline CDR1 SGHAT, CDR2 FQNNGV. J lost 2 bases, V lost 5 bases, and 8 bases had no gene match. The CDR3 DNA is TGTGCCAGCAGCGTTGGACAGGGACTTGCTGGGGCCAACGTCCTGACTTTC. Translated, it gives CASSVGQGLAGANVLTF.

Only one count was recorded for this clone. The chain carries TRBV11-2 and TRBJ1-1, with D maybe TRBD1 (5 bases). V was shortened by 2 bases and J by 10 bases, with 14 bases between the two germline ends. The CDR3 is 13 residues long. Germline CDR1 is SGHAT and CDR2 is FQNNGV. The CDR3 reads CASSLSGKAGAFF. The CDR3 nucleotides read TGTGCCAGCAGCTTATCAGGGAAGGCTGGAGCTTTCTTT.

The chain carries TRBV6-5 and TRBJ1-4; D remains unclear. Trimming removed 2 bases at V and 7 bases at J, with 14 bases between. Germline V lookup: CDR1 MNHEY, CDR2 SVGAGI. This CDR3 spans 15 amino acids. CDR3 loop: CASSYTEGGPEKLFF. CDR3 DNA: TGTGCCAGCAGTTACACGGAGGGCGGCCCTGAAAAACTGTTTTTT.

The genes are TRBV5-4 and TRBJ2-1, with 10 positions matching TRBD2. Germline CDR1 and CDR2: SGHNT and YYREEE (reference sequence). V lost 3 bases to trimming and J lost 3 bases; unmatched junction nucleotides: 3. CDR3 length equals 15 residues. The CDR3 DNA sequence: TGTGCCAGCAGCTACTCTAGCGGGAGCTACAATGAGCAGTTCTTC. Amino acids: CASSYSSGSYNEQFF.

This chain links TRBV7-9 with TRBJ1-1, with TRBD1 identical over 7 bases. The CDR3 spans 16 residues. The J segment lost 0 bases and the V segment lost 0 bases, leaving 4 bases of the junction unmatched. Germline CDR1 SEHNR, CDR2 FQNEAQ (reference sequence). Written as DNA, the CDR3 is TGTGCCAGCAGCTTAGCGTGGGACAGTTTGAACACTGAAGCTTTCTTT. Translated, it gives CASSLAWDSLNTEAFF.

The rearrangement joins TRBV4-3 to TRBJ2-1, with 10 bases identical to TRBD2. The germline V gene has CDR1 LGHNA and CDR2 YSLEER. The CDR3 runs 16 residues. After removal of 4 bases from V and 4 bases from J, the junction contained 7 bases not matched to a gene. CDR3 sequence: CASSPRGAGGYNEQFF. CDR3 bases: TGCGCCAGCAGCCCCAGGGGAGCGGGGGGGTACAATGAGCAGTTCTTC.

The genes are TRBV5-1 and TRBJ2-1; TRBD2 matches 14 bases. V lost 4 bases and J lost 10; bases outside the gene matches: 13. Germline CDR1 is SGHRS and CDR2 is YFSETQ. This CDR3 region has 17 residues. CDR3: CASSPLTSGRAAFEQFF. CDR3 coding DNA: TGCGCCAGCAGCCCGTTGACTAGCGGGAGGGCAGCGTTCGAGCAGTTCTTC.

The chain recombines TRBV5-6 with TRBJ1-3, with D possibly matching TRBD1 (6 bases). V dropped 1 base and J dropped 4 bases, with 18 bases sitting between them. Germline-derived CDR1 and CDR2 are SGHDT and YYEEEE. The CDR3 has 17 residues. CDR3 bases: TGTGCCAGCAGCTTGTTCATCGGGACAAAGCTAGGAAACACCATATATTTT. Translating gives CASSLFIGTKLGNTIYF.

This chain joins TRBV5-6 and TRBJ2-5; the D is unclear. The J call is in doubt because the DNA end fits TRBJ2-7 better. This CDR3 is built from 13 residues. The germline CDR1 and CDR2 sequences are SGHDT and YYEEEE. CDR3 sequence (DNA): TGTGCCAGCAGCTTGGTCTACGGGTACGAGCAGTACTTC. This sequence encodes CASSLVYGYEQYF.